These T cell receptor beta chains were read from a single sample in a study of tumor-infiltrating lymphocytes in primary liver carcinoma. TCRdb reanalysed the multiplex PCR reads using MiXCR and keeps one entry per CDR3 protein. This table has roughly 23,000 distinct CDR3 sequences, approximately 72% appearing once. Material for sequencing was liver tumor tissue from sampling region 1. Receptors were obtained from a man aged 35-49 years with primary liver carcinoma and hepatitis B virus infection. The conserved cysteine and the conserved F or W are not part of the CDR3 here.

j_call: TRBJ2-7
v_call: TRBV4-1
cdr3_aa: ASSQPLAEPLHEQY

j_call: TRBJ2-7
v_call: TRBV28
cdr3_aa: ASSLNPPCRTYEQY

j_call: TRBJ2-7
v_call: TRBV5-1
cdr3_aa: ANSLSGGSYDQY

j_call: .
v_call: TRBV28
cdr3_aa: ASRKGEVNQPQY

j_call: TRBJ2-1
v_call: TRBV10-3
cdr3_aa: AIIDMRLNEQF

j_call: TRBJ2-7
v_call: TRBV11-2
cdr3_aa: ASSLTRGLSYVQC

j_call: TRBJ1-2
v_call: TRBV6-1
cdr3_aa: DSSQDTRDGNYGYT

j_call: TRBJ2-3
v_call: TRBV11-2
cdr3_aa: ASSLYAESPDMQY

j_call: TRBJ2-2
v_call: TRBV11-2
cdr3_aa: ASSVALGGTNIGDLF

j_call: TRBJ2-5
v_call: TRBV11-2
cdr3_aa: ARSQSHGEGKETQY

j_call: TRBJ2-7
v_call: TRBV12-3/TRBV12-4
cdr3_aa: SNSMGTGGSYEQY

j_call: TRBJ2-2
v_call: TRBV7-2
cdr3_aa: VSSLALRVGTGELF

j_call: TRBJ2-7
v_call: TRBV11-2
cdr3_aa: AGNQGTGRTYERY

j_call: TRBJ2-1
v_call: TRBV11-2
cdr3_aa: ASNLELVVSYNEQF

j_call: TRBJ2-1
v_call: TRBV29-1
cdr3_aa: DGIGQGTYIEQF

j_call: TRBJ2-2
v_call: TRBV10-3
cdr3_aa: AIRERDDTGEPF

j_call: TRBJ1-5
v_call: TRBV5-4
cdr3_aa: ASSFSETDNQPQH